This T cell receptor (beta chain) comes out of a study of shared clonotypes between healthy human individuals. The CDR3 totals 15 residues. Trimming shortened V by 6 bases and J by 0 bases, and 13 bases separated the two germline ends. Looked up from germline, CDR1 is MNHNS and CDR2 is SASEGT. Naive-designated CD8 cells lacked CD45RO, were positively enriched for CCR7, and omitted terminally differentiated effector memory CD45RA+ cells. Measured with immunoSEQ multiplex PCR; TCRdb has only the in-frame clones, and not every one. The sample shows about 1,800,000 clones, around 96% of them seen only once.

The sequence was obtained from a man in his late teens or twenties in good health. V is TRBV6-1 and J is TRBJ2-3; D tentatively reads TRBD1 or TRBD2 (6 bases each). The sequencing sample was made of naive CD8+ T cells sorted from blood. CDR3 amino acids: CASSFGGGSTDTQYF. CDR3 DNA: TGTGCCAGCAGCTTCGGAGGGGGAAGCACAGATACGCAGTATTTT.